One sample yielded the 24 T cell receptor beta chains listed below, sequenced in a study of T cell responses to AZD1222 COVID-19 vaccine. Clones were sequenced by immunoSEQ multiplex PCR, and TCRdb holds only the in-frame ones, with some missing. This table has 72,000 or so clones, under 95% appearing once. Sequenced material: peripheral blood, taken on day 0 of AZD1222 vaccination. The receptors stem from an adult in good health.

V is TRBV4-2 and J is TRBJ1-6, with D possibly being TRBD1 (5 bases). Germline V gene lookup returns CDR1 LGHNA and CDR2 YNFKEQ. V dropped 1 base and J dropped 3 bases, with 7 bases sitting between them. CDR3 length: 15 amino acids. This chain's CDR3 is CASSQATDYNSPLHF. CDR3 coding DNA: TGTGCCAGCAGCCAAGCGACAGACTATAATTCACCCCTCCACTTT.

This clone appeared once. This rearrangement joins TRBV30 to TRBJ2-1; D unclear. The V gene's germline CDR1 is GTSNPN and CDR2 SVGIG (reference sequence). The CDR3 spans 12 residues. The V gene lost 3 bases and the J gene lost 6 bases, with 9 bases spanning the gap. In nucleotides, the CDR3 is TGTGCCTGGAGCCGTCAGATCAATGAGCAGTTCTTC. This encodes CAWSRQINEQFF.

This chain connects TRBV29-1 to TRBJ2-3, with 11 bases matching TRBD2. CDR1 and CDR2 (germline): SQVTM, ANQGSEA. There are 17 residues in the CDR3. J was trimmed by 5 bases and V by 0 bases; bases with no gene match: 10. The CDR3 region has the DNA TGCAGCGTTGAAGATGGGGAGACTAGCGGGGCCGAAGATACGCAGTATTTT. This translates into CSVEDGETSGAEDTQYF.

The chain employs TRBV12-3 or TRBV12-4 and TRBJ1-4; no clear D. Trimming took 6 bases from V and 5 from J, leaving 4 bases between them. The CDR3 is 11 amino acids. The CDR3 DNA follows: TGTGCCAGCAGGGCAAATGAAAAACTGTTTTTT. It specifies CASRANEKLFF.

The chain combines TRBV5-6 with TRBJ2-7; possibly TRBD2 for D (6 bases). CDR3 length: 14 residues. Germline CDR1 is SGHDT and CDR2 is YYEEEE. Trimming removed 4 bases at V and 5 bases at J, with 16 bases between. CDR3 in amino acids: CASSQRGGADEQYF. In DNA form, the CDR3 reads TGTGCCAGCAGCCAACGGGGCGGGGCAGACGAGCAGTACTTC.

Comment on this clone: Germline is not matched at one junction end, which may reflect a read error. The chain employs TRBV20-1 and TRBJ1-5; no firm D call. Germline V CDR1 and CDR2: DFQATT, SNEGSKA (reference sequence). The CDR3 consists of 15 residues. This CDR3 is CSASQERRRNQPQHF. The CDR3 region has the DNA TGCAGTGCTAGTCAAGAGAGACGTCGCAACCAGCCCCAGCATTTT.

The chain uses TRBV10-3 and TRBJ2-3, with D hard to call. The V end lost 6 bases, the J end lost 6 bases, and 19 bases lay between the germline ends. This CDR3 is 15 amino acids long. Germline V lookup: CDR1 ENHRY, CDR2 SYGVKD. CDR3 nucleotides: TGTGCCATCAGCAGAGACCCACAATCCTCGGATACGCAGTATTTT. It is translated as CAISRDPQSSDTQYF.

CDR3 in amino acids: CASSLGGTYGYTF. Written as DNA, the CDR3 is TGTGCCAGCAGCTTGGGGGGCACCTATGGCTACACCTTC. This chain joins TRBV5-4 and TRBJ1-2, with D possibly matching TRBD1 (5 bases). Germline loops: CDR1 SGHNT, CDR2 YYREEE (reference sequence). This CDR3 comprises 13 residues. The ends were cut back, 0 bases at V and 4 bases at J, with 7 bases in the middle.

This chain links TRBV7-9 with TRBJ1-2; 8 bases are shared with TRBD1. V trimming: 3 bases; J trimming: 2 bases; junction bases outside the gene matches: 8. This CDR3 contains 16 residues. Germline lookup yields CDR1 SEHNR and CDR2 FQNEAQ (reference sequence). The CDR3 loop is CASSLEPGQANYGYTF. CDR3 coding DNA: TGTGCCAGCAGCTTGGAGCCGGGACAGGCGAACTATGGCTACACCTTC.

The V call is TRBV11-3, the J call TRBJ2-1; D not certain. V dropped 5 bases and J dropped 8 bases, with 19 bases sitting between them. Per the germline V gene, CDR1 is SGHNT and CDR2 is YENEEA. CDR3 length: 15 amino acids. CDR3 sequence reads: CASSPRSAQAHEQFF. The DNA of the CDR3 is TGTGCCAGCAGCCCCCGATCGGCCCAGGCTCATGAGCAGTTCTTC. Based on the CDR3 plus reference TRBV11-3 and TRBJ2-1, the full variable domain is EAGVVQSPRYKIIEKKQPVAFWCNPISGHNTLYWYLQNLGQGPELLIRYENEEAVDDSQLPKDRFSAERLKGVDSTLKIQPAELGDSAVYLCASSPRSAQAHEQFFGPGTRLTVL.

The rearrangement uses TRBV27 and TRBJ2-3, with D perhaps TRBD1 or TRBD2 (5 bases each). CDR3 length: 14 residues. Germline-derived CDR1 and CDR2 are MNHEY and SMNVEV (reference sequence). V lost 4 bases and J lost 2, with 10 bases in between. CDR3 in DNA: TGTGCCAGCAGTTCCCCGGGACCCACAGATACGCAGTATTTT. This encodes CASSSPGPTDTQYF.

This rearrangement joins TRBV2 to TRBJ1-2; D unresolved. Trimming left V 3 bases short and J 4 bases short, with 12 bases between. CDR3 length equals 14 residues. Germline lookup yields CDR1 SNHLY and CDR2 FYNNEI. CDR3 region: CASSEEGVSYGYTF. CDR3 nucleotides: TGTGCCAGCAGTGAGGAGGGCGTCAGCTATGGCTACACCTTC. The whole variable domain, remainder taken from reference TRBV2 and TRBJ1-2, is EPEVTQTPSHQVTQMGQEVILRCVPISNHLYFYWYRQILGQKVEFLVSFYNNEISEKSEIFDDQFSVERPDGSNFTLKIRSTKLEDSAMYFCASSEEGVSYGYTFGSGTRLTVV.

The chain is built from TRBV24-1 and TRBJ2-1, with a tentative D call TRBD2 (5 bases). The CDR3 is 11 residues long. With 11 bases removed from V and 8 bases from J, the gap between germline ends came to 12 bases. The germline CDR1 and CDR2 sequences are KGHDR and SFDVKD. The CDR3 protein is CAIGDYDEQFF. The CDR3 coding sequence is TGTGCCATCGGGGATTACGATGAGCAGTTCTTC.

The CDR3 DNA is TGTGCCACCAGTGATTCTAGGACTAGCGGGGGAAAGACCCAGTACTTC. Protein product: CATSDSRTSGGKTQYF. The chain is built from TRBV24-1 and TRBJ2-5, with 13 bases identical to TRBD2. V gave up 2 bases and J gave up 6 bases; unmatched junction bases: 5. Germline-derived CDR1 and CDR2 are KGHDR and SFDVKD. This CDR3 has 16 amino acids.

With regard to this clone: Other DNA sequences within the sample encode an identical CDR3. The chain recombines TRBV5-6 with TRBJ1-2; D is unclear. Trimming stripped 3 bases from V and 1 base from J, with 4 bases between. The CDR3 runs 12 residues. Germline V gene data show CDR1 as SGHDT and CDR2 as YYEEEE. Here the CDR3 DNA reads TGTGCCAGCAGCTCCGGTAACTATGGCTACACCTTC. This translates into CASSSGNYGYTF.

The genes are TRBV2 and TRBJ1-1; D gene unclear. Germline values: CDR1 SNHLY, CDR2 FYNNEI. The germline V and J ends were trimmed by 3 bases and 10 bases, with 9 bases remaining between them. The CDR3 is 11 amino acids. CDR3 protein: CASSDSPTAFF. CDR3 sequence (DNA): TGTGCCAGCAGTGACTCCCCAACAGCTTTCTTT.

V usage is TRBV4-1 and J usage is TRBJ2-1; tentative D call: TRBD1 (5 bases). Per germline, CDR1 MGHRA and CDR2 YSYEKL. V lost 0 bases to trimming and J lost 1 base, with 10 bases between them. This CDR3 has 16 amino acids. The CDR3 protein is CASSQDIGDSYNEQFF. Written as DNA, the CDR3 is TGCGCCAGCAGCCAAGATATAGGGGATTCCTACAATGAGCAGTTCTTC.

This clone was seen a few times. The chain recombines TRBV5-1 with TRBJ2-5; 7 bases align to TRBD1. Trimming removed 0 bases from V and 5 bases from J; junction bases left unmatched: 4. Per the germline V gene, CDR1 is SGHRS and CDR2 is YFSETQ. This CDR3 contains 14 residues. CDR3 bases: TGCGCCAGCAGCTTGGAGACAGGGCTCGAGACCCAGTACTTC. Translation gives CASSLETGLETQYF.

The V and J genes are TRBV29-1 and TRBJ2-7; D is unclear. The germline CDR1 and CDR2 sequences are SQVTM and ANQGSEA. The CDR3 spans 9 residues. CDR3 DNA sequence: TGCAGGGTAACCTACGAGCAGTACTTC. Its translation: CRVTYEQYF.

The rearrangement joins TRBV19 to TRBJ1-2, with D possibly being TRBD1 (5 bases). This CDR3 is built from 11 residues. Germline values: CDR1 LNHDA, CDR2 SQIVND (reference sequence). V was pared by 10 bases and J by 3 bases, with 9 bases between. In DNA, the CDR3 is TGTGCCACCATGACAGACTATGGCTACACCTTC. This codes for CATMTDYGYTF.

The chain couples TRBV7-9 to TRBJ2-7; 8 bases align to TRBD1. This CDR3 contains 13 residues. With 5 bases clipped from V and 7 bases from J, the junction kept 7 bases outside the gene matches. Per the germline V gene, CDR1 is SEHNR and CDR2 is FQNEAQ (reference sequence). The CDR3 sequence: CASSPRTGREQYF. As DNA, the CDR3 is TGTGCCAGCAGCCCCCGGACAGGGAGGGAGCAGTACTTC.

CDR3 nucleotides: TGCGCCAGCAGCCAAGATTGGGCAGGGGGAGTTCAGCCCCAGCATTTT. This codes for CASSQDWAGGVQPQHF. The gene calls are TRBV4-3 and TRBJ1-5; 7 bases map to TRBD1. J was trimmed by 6 bases and V by 0 bases; bases with no gene match: 8. Germline lookup yields CDR1 LGHNA and CDR2 YSLEER. The CDR3 has 16 amino acids.

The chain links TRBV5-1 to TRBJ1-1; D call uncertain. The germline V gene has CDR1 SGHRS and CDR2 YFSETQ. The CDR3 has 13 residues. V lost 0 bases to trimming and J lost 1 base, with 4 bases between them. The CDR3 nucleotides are TGCGCCAGCAGCTTGGGTCGGAACACTGAAGCTTTCTTT. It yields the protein CASSLGRNTEAFF.

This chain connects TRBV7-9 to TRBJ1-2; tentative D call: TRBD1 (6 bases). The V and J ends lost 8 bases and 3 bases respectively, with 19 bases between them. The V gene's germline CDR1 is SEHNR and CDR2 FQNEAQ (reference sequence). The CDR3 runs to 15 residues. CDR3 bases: TGTGCCAGCTCAGCTTTTAACAGGGAGTACTATGGCTACACCTTC. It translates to CASSAFNREYYGYTF.